This TCR beta chain was retrieved from a study of shared clonotypes between healthy human individuals. Study information: CD4 naive cells filled three plates per donor, CD4 memory three, CD8 naive two and CD8 memory one.

This table comes from immunoSEQ multiplex PCR, and its TCRdb copy is limited to in-frame clones, with some not included. Seen here are roughly 2.1 million clones, about 93% observed once, and the top ten hold under 2%. Naive CD8 cells, CD45RO-negative and positively selected for CCR7, excluded terminally differentiated effector memory CD45RA+ cells. The study's findings and limits: The study found lower generation probabilities in non-shared clonotypes than in those shared by all four donors. Naive subsets generally exceeded memory subsets in estimated richness.

Concerning this clone: What it binds is unknown.

CDR3 length: 14 amino acids. V lost 4 bases and J lost 0, with 12 bases in between. CDR1 SQVTM and CDR2 ANQGSEA come from the germline V gene. Material for sequencing was naive CD8+ T cells from PBMCs. The clonotype was recovered from a man aged 18 to 30 in good health. Some clones in this sample may be carry-over from other donors' samples. The J gene is TRBJ1-1, the V gene TRBV29-1, with D perhaps TRBD1 (5 bases). The CDR3 sequence is CSVVGGELNTEAFF. The CDR3 nucleotides read TGCAGCGTTGTCGGAGGGGAACTGAACACTGAAGCTTTCTTT.